The rows below give T cell receptor beta chains drawn from one sample of a study of T cell responses to AZD1222 COVID-19 vaccine. Some clones are missing from TCRdb's copy, which holds only in-frame ones; the method was immunoSEQ multiplex PCR. The data show some 140,000 clones, about 93% seen once. Sequenced material: peripheral blood, taken on day 0 of AZD1222 vaccination. The source of these receptors is an adult in good health. The conserved cysteine and the conserved F or W are not part of the CDR3 here. Clone size appears in some rows only: once, few, many, or a class for an expanded clone.

v_gene	j_gene	abundance	CDR3aa
TRBV30	TRBJ2-3	NA	AWTGGMWDTQY
TRBV7-2	TRBJ1-6	NA	ASSLSGTGVSPLH
TRBV6-5	TRBJ1-2	NA	ASFTDHYGYT
TRBV6-5	TRBJ2-2	NA	ASSYAELHNTGELF
TRBV4-1	TRBJ2-3	NA	ASSPSGLAANTQY
TRBV6-1	TRBJ1-1	NA	ASSEVPYRGPEAF
TRBV7-8	TRBJ2-1	NA	ASSLAQAGGDPGKQF
TRBV11-2	TRBJ1-2	NA	ASSLETGAYGYT
TRBV19	TRBJ1-2	NA	ASSISDRRNYGYT
TRBV5-1	TRBJ1-2	NA	ASRRRDMRDRGYT
TRBV19	TRBJ1-5	NA	ASSPTAQPPQH
TRBV29-1	TRBJ1-2	NA	SVKPHGKVTGGYT
TRBV9	TRBJ1-2	NA	ASSVDIGTDGYT
TRBV6-1	TRBJ1-5	NA	ASSEQAGNQPQH
TRBV12-3/TRBV12-4	TRBJ1-2	few	ASSLSGNGYT
TRBV6-5	TRBJ2-5	NA	ATGLAGEGETQY
TRBV6-5	TRBJ1-5	few	ASSSGLNSNQPQH
TRBV29-1	TRBJ1-2	NA	SVTGTADDGYT
TRBV5-4	TRBJ1-1	NA	ASSLGGRGNTEAF
TRBV21-1	TRBJ1-1	NA	ASSPWTGLSTEAF
TRBV5-5	TRBJ2-2	NA	ASSLSRGGNTGELF
TRBV10-3	TRBJ2-7	NA	AISEGGISSYEQY
TRBV3-1/TRBV3-2	TRBJ2-2	NA	ASSARGQGDPGELF
TRBV4-1	TRBJ1-1	NA	ASSPLGTTEAF
TRBV7-9	TRBJ1-2	NA	ASSLAGQGHGYT
TRBV29-1	TRBJ2-7	NA	SVELWAGNNEQY
TRBV21-1	TRBJ1-5	NA	ASPVREPQH
TRBV5-4	TRBJ1-4	NA	ASSSETGGREKLF
TRBV6-5	TRBJ1-5	NA	ASRTGGHGNQPQH
TRBV4-1	TRBJ2-7	NA	ASTPSPVGYEQY
TRBV7-3	TRBJ1-1	NA	ASSTDRANEAF
TRBV14	TRBJ1-3	NA	ASSGLSGNTIY
TRBV29-1	TRBJ1-2	NA	SAGQGGGYT
TRBV14	TRBJ1-4	NA	ASSQGVATNEKLF
TRBV18	TRBJ2-5	NA	ASSPWTGGETQY
TRBV5-6	TRBJ1-2	NA	ASSLSGAGYT
TRBV19	TRBJ1-1	NA	ASSRFGGIEAF
TRBV5-6	TRBJ2-7	NA	ASSSEQGNYIYEQY
TRBV7-9	TRBJ1-2	NA	ADKVAANYGYT
TRBV30	TRBJ1-1	NA	AWSTQGRGAF